This entry lists 30 T cell receptor beta chains sequenced from one sample in a study of breast tumors, draining lymph nodes, adjacent tissues. TCRdb reanalysed the multiplex PCR reads using MiXCR and keeps one entry per CDR3 protein. This table holds some 15,000 distinct CDR3 sequences, just over 70% found once. The sample taken for sequencing was tumor-adjacent breast tissue. The receptors were gathered from a female donor with breast cancer. Some clones in this sample may be carry-over from other donors' samples.

V is TRBV20-1 and J is TRBJ2-3; D ambiguous. The CDR3 runs 10 residues. Trimming removed 4 bases from V and 5 bases from J, with 4 bases in between. Germline-derived CDR1 and CDR2 are DFQATT and SNEGSKA (reference sequence). The CDR3 loop reads CSATRDTQYF. CDR3 DNA: TGCAGTGCTACGAGAGATACGCAGTATTTT.

The chain combines TRBV19 with TRBJ1-2; D is uncertain. Trimming pared 10 bases from V and 2 bases from J, leaving 17 bases between. Germline CDR1 is LNHDA and CDR2 is SQIVND (reference sequence). This CDR3 region has 14 residues. The CDR3 spells CATSPGQINYGYTF. The CDR3 nucleotides read TGTGCCACCTCACCGGGCCAGATAAACTATGGCTACACCTTC.

The CDR3 reads CASSYGVYEQYV. In DNA, the CDR3 is TGTGCCAGTAGCTATGGGGTGTACGAGCAGTACGTC. The chain recombines TRBV5-8 with TRBJ2-7; D unresolved. This CDR3 region has 12 residues. In germline, CDR1 is SGHTS, CDR2 YDEGEE.

The chain uses TRBV20-1 and TRBJ2-7; the D gene is possibly TRBD1 (7 bases). Germline V gene lookup returns CDR1 DFQATT and CDR2 SNEGSKA (reference sequence). The CDR3 is made up of 13 amino acids. V was shortened by 5 bases and J by 7 bases, with 18 bases between the two germline ends. This CDR3 is CSAPDSGGWEQYF. CDR3 nucleotides: TGCAGTGCTCCAGATTCAGGGGGGTGGGAGCAGTACTTC.

The V and J genes are TRBV7-2 and TRBJ2-5; the D gene is possibly TRBD2 (6 bases). V lost 5 bases to trimming and J lost 4 bases, with 14 bases between them. The germline V gene encodes CDR1 SGHTA and CDR2 FQGNSA. The CDR3 consists of 14 residues. CDR3 DNA: TGTGCCAGCAGCGTCCGGGACTCGAGAGAGACCCAGTACTTC. This encodes CASSVRDSRETQYF.

The chain combines TRBV7-8 with TRBJ2-1; 9 nucleotides match TRBD2. V lost 1 base, J lost 9 bases, and 10 bases stayed unmatched. The CDR3 contains 16 residues. The germline gives CDR1 SGHVS, CDR2 FQNEAQ. The CDR3: CASSLVFAGGQGEQFF. In DNA form, the CDR3 reads TGTGCCAGCAGCTTAGTTTTTGCGGGAGGGCAGGGTGAGCAGTTCTTC. Full variable domain (rest looked up from reference TRBV7-8 and TRBJ2-1): GAGVSQSPRYKVAKRGQDVALRCDPISGHVSLFWYQQALGQGPEFLTYFQNEAQLDKSGLPSDRFFAERPEGSVSTLKIQRTQQEDSAVYLCASSLVFAGGQGEQFFGPGTRLTVL.

The gene calls are TRBV20-1 and TRBJ2-7; 9 nucleotides align to TRBD2. With V trimmed by 8 bases and J by 5 bases, 13 bases remained unmatched. CDR1 is DFQATT, CDR2 SNEGSKA, per germline (reference sequence). The CDR3 length is 14 residues. This CDR3 reads CSTLGGGAQNEQYF. CDR3 DNA sequence: TGCAGTACCCTCGGCGGGGGGGCTCAGAACGAGCAGTACTTC.

This clonotype was seen ten or more times. The J gene is TRBJ2-1, the V gene TRBV19; TRBD2 matches 9 bases. The CDR3 has 15 residues. V was pared by 5 bases and J by 3 bases, with 5 bases of the junction left unmatched. CDR1 is LNHDA and CDR2 is SQIVND in the germline V gene (reference sequence). CDR3 bases: TGTGCCAGTAGTGAGACTAGCGGATACTACAATGAGCAGTTCTTC. It specifies CASSETSGYYNEQFF.

This chain uses TRBV12-3 or TRBV12-4 with TRBJ2-7; D is possibly TRBD1 (6 bases). The CDR3 loop spans 14 amino acids. Trimming stripped 2 bases from V and 0 bases from J, with 8 bases between. DNA for the CDR3: TGTGCCAGCAGTTTAAGGACAGCCTCCTACGAGCAGTACTTC. Its translation is CASSLRTASYEQYF.

This chain connects TRBV20-1 to TRBJ2-2; D remains unclear. Germline lookup yields CDR1 DFQATT and CDR2 SNEGSKA (reference sequence). V was clipped by 2 bases and J by 7 bases, with 8 bases between them. The CDR3 loop spans 12 amino acids. CDR3 DNA sequence: TGCAGTGCTAGAATCTCCGTCGGGGAGCTGTTTTTT. It translates to CSARISVGELFF.

This clonotype was recorded many times. V usage is TRBV5-6 and J usage is TRBJ1-5, with D uncertain. V lost 3 bases and J 8 bases, leaving 12 bases between the germline ends. CDR1 is SGHDT, CDR2 YYEEEE, per germline. This CDR3 is 13 amino acids long. The CDR3 region is CASSSRSLEPQHF. In nucleotides, the CDR3 is TGTGCCAGCAGCTCACGGAGTTTAGAGCCCCAGCATTTT. The full variable domain, in which reference TRBV5-6 and TRBJ1-5 provide the parts outside the CDR3, is DAGVTQSPTHLIKTRGQQVTLRCSPKSGHDTVSWYQQALGQGPQFIFQYYEEEERQRGNFPDRFSGHQFPNYSSELNVNALLLGDSALYLCASSSRSLEPQHFGDGTRLSIL.

By share, this clonotype ranks as medium-sized. Germline and junction disagree at one end, which may indicate a read error. V is TRBV2 and J is TRBJ2-7, with 10 bases lining up with TRBD2. The CDR3 covers 14 residues. The germline V gene encodes CDR1 SNHLY and CDR2 FYNNEI. The CDR3 region is CASREGLAGAEQYF. CDR3 bases: TGTGCCAGCAGAGAAGGGCTAGCGGGAGCCGAGCAGTACTTC.

Sample share makes this clonotype medium-sized (0.01 to 0.1%). The rearrangement uses TRBV2 and TRBJ1-2, with D unclear. Germline assignment: CDR1 SNHLY and CDR2 FYNNEI. CDR3 length: 11 amino acids. Trimming left V 7 bases short and J 8 bases short, with 11 bases between. CDR3 sequence: CASTGVRGYTF. The DNA for the CDR3 is TGTGCCAGCACGGGAGTAAGAGGCTACACCTTC.

Only one count was recorded for this clonotype. Here the CDR3 DNA reads TGCAGTGCTAGAAGAGACAGAGCCTACGAGCAGTACTTC. It encodes CSARRDRAYEQYF. The chain recombines TRBV20-1 with TRBJ2-7, with a possible D match to TRBD1 (5 bases). The CDR3 sequence is 13 residues long. Germline lookup yields CDR1 DFQATT and CDR2 SNEGSKA (reference sequence). Trimming stripped 2 bases from V and 2 bases from J, with 10 bases between.

The rearrangement links TRBV6-6 to TRBJ1-6; D might be TRBD1 (5 bases). Germline-derived CDR1 and CDR2 are MNHNY and SVGAGI (reference sequence). CDR3 length equals 14 residues. Trimming cost V 7 bases and J 9 bases, with 16 bases left between them. CDR3 nucleotide sequence: TGTGCCAGCAACCCCCAGGGTCGGACTTCACCCCTCCACTTT. It specifies CASNPQGRTSPLHF.

The chain has TRBV5-1 and TRBJ2-1; perhaps TRBD1 as D (7 bases). V gave up 2 bases and J gave up 8 bases, with 14 bases separating them. CDR1 SGHRS and CDR2 YFSETQ come from the germline V gene. This CDR3 contains 14 residues. This CDR3 is CASSLDSRGDEQFF. The CDR3 DNA sequence: TGCGCCAGCAGCTTAGACTCCAGGGGGGATGAGCAGTTCTTC. Combining the CDR3 with reference TRBV5-1 and TRBJ2-1 gives the whole variable domain KAGVTQTPRYLIKTRGQQVTLSCSPISGHRSVSWYQQTPGQGLQFLFEYFSETQRNKGNFPGRFSGRQFSNSRSEMNVSTLELGDSALYLCASSLDSRGDEQFFGPGTRLTVL.

V is TRBV19 and J is TRBJ2-3; TRBD2 aligns across 8 bases. The CDR3 is 13 residues long. Germline V gene lookup returns CDR1 LNHDA and CDR2 SQIVND (reference sequence). J lost 4 bases, V lost 7 bases, and 4 bases had no gene match. The CDR3 sequence: CASNGGRSDTQYF. The CDR3 DNA reads as TGTGCCAGTAATGGCGGGAGGTCAGATACGCAGTATTTT.

This clonotype is medium-sized. This chain uses TRBV7-9 with TRBJ2-2, with D possibly being TRBD2 (6 bases). From germline, CDR1 is SEHNR and CDR2 FQNEAQ (reference sequence). The CDR3 has 14 amino acids. Trimming removed 5 bases from V and 7 bases from J, with 14 bases in between. CDR3 amino acids: CASSQGLPGGELFF. CDR3 nucleotides: TGTGCCAGCAGCCAGGGACTTCCCGGCGGGGAGCTGTTTTTT.

The chain joins TRBV7-2 to TRBJ1-4, with TRBD1 matching over 7 bases. J lost 5 bases, V lost 5 bases, and 11 bases had no gene match. Per germline, CDR1 SGHTA and CDR2 FQGNSA. This CDR3 spans 16 amino acids. The CDR3 loop reads CASSPRQGGGNEKLFF. As DNA, the CDR3 is TGTGCCAGCAGCCCGAGACAGGGAGGAGGGAATGAAAAACTGTTTTTT.

This rearrangement joins TRBV11-2 to TRBJ2-7; D may be TRBD1 (5 bases). Germline lookup yields CDR1 SGHAT and CDR2 FQNNGV. The CDR3 is 12 residues long. V lost 6 bases to trimming and J lost 6 bases, with 12 bases between them. The CDR3 sequence: CASSLQATEQYF. The CDR3 DNA follows: TGTGCCAGCAGTTTACAGGCAACCGAGCAGTACTTC.

This chain joins TRBV7-9 and TRBJ2-1; 9 positions match TRBD2. CDR3 length: 15 amino acids. Germline V gene data show CDR1 as SEHNR and CDR2 as FQNEAQ (reference sequence). V trimming: 5 bases; J trimming: 3 bases; junction bases outside the gene matches: 5. The CDR3 loop is CASSLSGSGYNEQFF. In nucleotides, the CDR3 is TGTGCCAGCAGCCTTAGCGGGAGCGGCTACAATGAGCAGTTCTTC.

The V gene is TRBV6-1, the J gene TRBJ2-7; D gene uncertain. The germline CDR1 and CDR2 sequences are MNHNS and SASEGT. The CDR3 runs to 12 residues. Here the CDR3 reads CASTRRPYEQYF. In DNA, the CDR3 is TGTGCTTCGACCCGTCGGCCCTACGAGCAGTACTTC.

This clonotype appeared once. The chain employs TRBV7-2 and TRBJ2-5, with 9 bases lining up with TRBD2. The V segment lost 2 bases and the J segment 2 bases; nucleotides outside the gene matches: 9. Germline CDR1 reads SGHTA; CDR2 reads FQGNSA. This CDR3 is built from 17 residues. The CDR3 sequence: CASSLWSTSGRQETQYF. CDR3 in DNA: TGTGCCAGCAGCTTATGGAGTACTAGCGGGCGACAAGAGACCCAGTACTTC. Variable domain in full (rest from reference TRBV7-2 and TRBJ2-5): GAGVSQSPSNKVTEKGKDVELRCDPISGHTALYWYRQSLGQGLEFLIYFQGNSAPDKSGLPSDRFSAERTGGSVSTLTIQRTQQEDSAVYLCASSLWSTSGRQETQYFGPGTRLLVL.

This chain joins TRBV11-3 and TRBJ2-5, with TRBD2 matching 13 bases. The V and J ends lost 6 bases and 0 bases, in that order; junction bases with no gene match: 10. Germline-derived CDR1 and CDR2 are SGHNT and YENEEA. This CDR3 is built from 18 residues. CDR3 amino acids: CASSGLAGEGGDQETQYF. The CDR3 DNA follows: TGTGCCAGCAGTGGACTAGCGGGAGAGGGGGGGGACCAAGAGACCCAGTACTTC.

Here the CDR3 DNA reads TGCAGTGCTAGGGGACAGGGCAATCAGCCCCAGCATTTT. It specifies CSARGQGNQPQHF. This chain uses TRBV20-1 with TRBJ1-5, with TRBD1 matching over 8 bases. From germline, CDR1 is DFQATT and CDR2 SNEGSKA (reference sequence). V was clipped by 3 bases and J by 2 bases; unmatched bases: 0. The CDR3 length is 13 residues.

This clonotype is categorized as medium-sized. The V and J genes are TRBV25-1 and TRBJ2-7, with a possible D match to TRBD2 (6 bases). The CDR3 contains 12 residues. The germline V and J ends were trimmed by 4 bases and 3 bases, with 7 bases remaining between them. From germline, CDR1 is MGHDK and CDR2 SYGVNS. DNA of the CDR3: TGTGCCAGCAGTGTTAGCGGCTACGAGCAGTACTTC. Protein sequence: CASSVSGYEQYF.

This clonotype has just one count. The chain couples TRBV2 to TRBJ2-5, with 7 bases aligning to TRBD1. Per the germline V gene, CDR1 is SNHLY and CDR2 is FYNNEI. The junction had 7 bases not matched to a gene; V was cut back by 10 bases and J by 2 bases. The CDR3 spans 13 residues. CDR3 amino acids: CANWDSQQETQYF. The CDR3 region has the DNA TGTGCCAATTGGGACAGCCAGCAAGAGACCCAGTACTTC.

Sample share makes this clonotype medium-sized. This chain connects TRBV10-3 to TRBJ1-2; 9 bases match TRBD1. The J segment lost 2 bases and the V segment lost 2 bases, leaving 6 bases of the junction unmatched. In germline, CDR1 is ENHRY, CDR2 SYGVKD. The CDR3 has 16 amino acids. This CDR3 is CAISEPGTGKNYGYTF. CDR3 nucleotide sequence: TGTGCCATCAGTGAGCCTGGGACAGGGAAGAACTATGGCTACACCTTC.

By proportion, this clonotype is medium-sized. The chain carries TRBV30 and TRBJ1-6, with a weak D call TRBD1 (5 bases). This CDR3 contains 13 residues. With 7 bases removed from V and 5 bases from J, the gap between germline ends came to 12 bases. In germline, CDR1 is GTSNPN, CDR2 SVGIG (reference sequence). The CDR3 DNA is TGTGCCTCCGGGGACGGAGATAATTCACCCCTCCACTTT. Protein product: CASGDGDNSPLHF.

V and J are TRBV4-2 and TRBJ2-3, with D possibly matching TRBD2 (5 bases). The CDR3 has 15 residues. V lost 2 bases to trimming and J lost 2 bases, with 11 bases between them. Germline values: CDR1 LGHNA, CDR2 YNFKEQ. CDR3 nucleotides: TGTGCCAGCAGCCAATCACCTCTAGCCACAGATACGCAGTATTTT. This sequence encodes CASSQSPLATDTQYF.